Listed below are T cell receptor beta chains from one sample, sequenced in a study of T cells in Graves' hyperthyroidism and ophthalmopathy. TCRdb passed the multiplex PCR reads through MiXCR, listing each CDR3 protein once. Of 750,000 to 900,000 distinct CDR3 sequences listed, over 35% are singletons. The sequenced sample was blood. These TCRs come from a man between 18 and 35 years old with Graves' hyperthyroidism. CDR3s include the opening cysteine and the closing phenylalanine or tryptophan.

cdr3_aa,v_call,j_call
CASSGRGRFGNTIYF,TRBV9,TRBJ1-3
CASSERGLNQPQHF,TRBV6-1,TRBJ1-5
CASFGDRPNTEAFF,TRBV25-1,TRBJ1-1
CASRKGVLEQYF,TRBV7-9,TRBJ2-7
CATSRDSRENTEAFF,TRBV15,TRBJ1-1
CASSHGGNEQYF,TRBV2,TRBJ2-7
CASSQRNEQYF,TRBV9,TRBJ2-7
CASSEAGTSGRFSYEQYF,TRBV25-1,TRBJ2-7
CASGQPYQPQHF,TRBV28,TRBJ1-5
CASSSTVLYEQHF,TRBV7-9,TRBJ2-7
CASGRNNQPQHF,TRBV19,TRBJ1-5
CASSPQGVSSYEQYF,TRBV4-1,TRBJ2-7
CSASGVEGFEQYF,TRBV20-1,TRBJ2-7
CAIGTGEASGNTIYF,TRBV10-3,TRBJ1-3
CASSGGVSTDTQYF,TRBV9,TRBJ2-3
CATTSVSYEQYF,TRBV19,TRBJ2-7
CASSLDGYQPQHF,TRBV12-3/TRBV12-4,TRBJ1-5